This T cell receptor (beta chain) stems from a study of T-cell reconstitution after alpha-beta-depleted transplantation in children. Notes on the study in general: TCRbeta diversity was high at day 60 in some patients (a result of surviving recipient T cells and thymic progenitors). After transplant, at about two months, alpha-beta T cells were reportedly derived from several hundred expanded graft clones. At one year after transplant, newly produced T cells mostly accounted for T-cell counts and diversity.

Researchers prepared the TCRbeta library using unique molecular identifiers, the study reports. TCRdb reanalysed the PCR reads using MiXCR and keeps one entry per CDR3 protein. The sample includes about 580,000 distinct CDR3 sequences, 27% of them seen just once. Comments on this clonotype: Antigen specificity is unknown.

The clonotype was recovered from a boy younger than two with Wiskott-Aldrich syndrome, due to receive a stem cell transplant. The sample here was PBMCs, taken before TCRalphabeta/CD19-depleted stem cell transplant.

This chain's CDR3 is CASRFGGQGLFGYTF. For the CDR3, the DNA is TGTGCCAGTAGGTTCGGAGGACAGGGGTTATTTGGCTACACCTTC. The chain is built from TRBV6-1 and TRBJ1-2; 9 bases are a match to TRBD1. CDR3 length: 15 residues. After removal of 9 bases from V and 7 bases from J, the junction contained 15 bases not matched to a gene. Germline assignment: CDR1 MNHNS and CDR2 SASEGT.